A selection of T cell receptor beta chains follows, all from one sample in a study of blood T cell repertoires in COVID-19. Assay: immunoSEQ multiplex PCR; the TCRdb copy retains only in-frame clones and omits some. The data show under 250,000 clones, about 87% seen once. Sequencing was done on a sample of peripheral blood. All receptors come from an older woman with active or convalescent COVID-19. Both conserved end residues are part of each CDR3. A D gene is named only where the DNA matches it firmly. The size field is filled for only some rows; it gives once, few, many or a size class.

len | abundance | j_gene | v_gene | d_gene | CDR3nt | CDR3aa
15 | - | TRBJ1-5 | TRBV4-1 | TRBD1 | TGCGCCAGCAGCCATGGGGACAGACTCAATCAGCCCCAGCATTTT | CASSHGDRLNQPQHF
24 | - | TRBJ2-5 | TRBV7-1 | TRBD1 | TGTGCCAGCAGCTCACCAGGGGGTGACAGGGGACGTTCGGGCCCACTTAGCTCCAAAGAGACCCAGTACTTC | CASSSPGGDRGRSGPLSSKETQYF
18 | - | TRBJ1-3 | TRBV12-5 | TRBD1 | TGTGCTAGTGGTTTGGTACTTAGGACAGGGGGTTGGGGAAACACCATATATTTT | CASGLVLRTGGWGNTIYF
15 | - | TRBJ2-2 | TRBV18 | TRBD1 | TGTGCCAGCTCACCAGACAGGGTGAACACCGGGGAGCTGTTTTTT | CASSPDRVNTGELFF
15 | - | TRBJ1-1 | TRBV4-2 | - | TGTGCCAGCAGCCACGGGGGAGAAGGAGACACTGAAGCTTTCTTT | CASSHGGEGDTEAFF
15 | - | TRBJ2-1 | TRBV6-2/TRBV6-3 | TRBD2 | TGTGCCAGCAGTTTCTCTAGCGGGGGGGCCAATGAGCAGTTCTTC | CASSFSSGGANEQFF
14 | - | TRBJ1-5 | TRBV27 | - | TGTGCCAGCAGAGAGGCCGGGGTCAATCAGCCCCAGCATTTT | CASREAGVNQPQHF
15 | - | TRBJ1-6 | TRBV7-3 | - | TGTGCCAGCAGCTTAGGGAGGGGCGCAAATTCACCCCTCCACTTT | CASSLGRGANSPLHF
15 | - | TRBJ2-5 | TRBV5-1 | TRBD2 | TGCGCCAGCAAGACTAGCGGGGGGTATGGTGAGACCCAGTACTTC | CASKTSGGYGETQYF
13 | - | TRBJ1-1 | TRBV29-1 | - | TGCAGCGTTGAAGATCAGAGACAGACTGAAGCTTTCTTT | CSVEDQRQTEAFF
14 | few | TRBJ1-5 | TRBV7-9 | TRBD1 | TGTGCCAGCAGCTTCGGACAGGGGAATCAGCCCCAGCATTTT | CASSFGQGNQPQHF
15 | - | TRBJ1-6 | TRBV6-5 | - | TGTGCCAGCAGTTACTTGGGGGGGAATAATTCACCCCTCCACTTT | CASSYLGGNNSPLHF
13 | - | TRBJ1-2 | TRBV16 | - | TGTGCCAGCAAGGACAGCCCTAACTATGGCTACACCTTC | CASKDSPNYGYTF
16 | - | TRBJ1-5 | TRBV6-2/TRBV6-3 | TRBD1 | TGTGCCAGCAGTCCCGGGACAGAACTTTTTAATCAGCCCCAGCATTTT | CASSPGTELFNQPQHF
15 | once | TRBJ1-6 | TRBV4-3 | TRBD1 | TGCGCCAGCAGCCAAGGACAGGGGGTACATTCACCCCTCCACTTT | CASSQGQGVHSPLHF
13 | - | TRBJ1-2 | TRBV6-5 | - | TGTGCCACCCAAGCCAGGGTGCTTTGGGGCTACACCTTC | CATQARVLWGYTF
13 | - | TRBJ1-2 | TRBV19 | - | TGTGCCAGTCAGGAGTCCAGGGGCTATGGCTACACCTTC | CASQESRGYGYTF
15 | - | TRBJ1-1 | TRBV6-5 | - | TGTGCCAGCAGTACCGAGGACAGTCGTGTGGGTGAAGCTTTCTTT | CASSTEDSRVGEAFF
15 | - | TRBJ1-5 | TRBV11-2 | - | TGTGCCAGCAGCTTGGCAGGGCATAGCAATCAGCCCCAGCATTTT | CASSLAGHSNQPQHF
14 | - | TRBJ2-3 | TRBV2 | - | TGTGCCAGCGGTCTGGGGGGGGCGGGAGATACGCAGTATTTT | CASGLGGAGDTQYF
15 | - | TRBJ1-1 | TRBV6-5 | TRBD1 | TGTGCCAGCAGCCGTACAGGGGGCGCAAACACTGAAGCTTTCTTT | CASSRTGGANTEAFF
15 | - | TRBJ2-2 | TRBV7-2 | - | TGTGCCAGCAGCCCTACGAGAGGGTCTGCCGGGGAGCTGTTTTTT | CASSPTRGSAGELFF